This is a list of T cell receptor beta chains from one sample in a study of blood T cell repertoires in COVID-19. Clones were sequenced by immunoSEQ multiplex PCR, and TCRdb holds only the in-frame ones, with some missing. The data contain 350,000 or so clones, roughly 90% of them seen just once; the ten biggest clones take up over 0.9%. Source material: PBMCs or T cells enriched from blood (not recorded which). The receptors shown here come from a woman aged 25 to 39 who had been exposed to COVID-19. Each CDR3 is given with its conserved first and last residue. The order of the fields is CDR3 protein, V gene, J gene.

CASSPLQGANTEAFF	TRBV27	TRBJ1-1
CASSHTDSQETQYF	TRBV7-9	TRBJ2-5
CASSFGGYNEQFF	TRBV12-3/TRBV12-4	TRBJ2-1
CASSFRQGRNGYTF	TRBV7-9	TRBJ1-2
CASSLDWILVLDTDTQYF	TRBV11-3	TRBJ2-3
CASMGGSYGYTF	TRBV2	TRBJ1-2
CASSLFSFSYEQYF	TRBV7-9	TRBJ2-7
CASSVGPRTEAFF	TRBV6-6	TRBJ1-1
CASSLGLRDRGSNTEAFF	TRBV5-1	TRBJ1-1
CASSHAGLREKLFF	TRBV16	TRBJ1-4
CASLSPAAGSSYEQYF	TRBV28	TRBJ2-7
CASSRDAGLGELFF	TRBV5-1	TRBJ2-2
CATAPGDYIYNEQFF	TRBV24-1	TRBJ2-1
CASSPGEGVEGGYTF	TRBV11-3	TRBJ1-2
CASSIWTETYEQYF	TRBV28	TRBJ2-7
CASSFATRGGYGYTF	TRBV27	TRBJ1-2
CSATSLNGQGAVNTEAFF	TRBV29-1	TRBJ1-1
CASSSGLAGGETQYF	TRBV7-7	TRBJ2-5
CASSLLAGGHGGQFF	TRBV11-2	TRBJ2-1
CASSKWDRDNSPLHF	TRBV27	TRBJ1-6
CAISLGQGKETQYF	TRBV10-3	TRBJ2-5
CANRQGEGYGYTF	TRBV2	TRBJ1-2
CASSFLAGGMAETQYF	TRBV5-1	TRBJ2-5
CASSQEGGQPQHF	TRBV3-1/TRBV3-2	TRBJ1-5
CASIDRNYGYTF	TRBV19	TRBJ1-2
CASSLGRTGYGYTF	TRBV7-8	TRBJ1-2
CATSRGGVAGVTGELFF	TRBV15	TRBJ2-2
CASTHGLAPTNTGELFF	TRBV19	TRBJ2-2
CASRPRGANVLTF	TRBV12-3/TRBV12-4	TRBJ2-6